These 20 T cell receptor beta chains were all obtained from the same sample, sequenced in a study of T cell responses to AZD1222 COVID-19 vaccine. TCRdb's copy holds only in-frame clones and misses some; the assay was immunoSEQ multiplex PCR. The sample consists of approximately 110,000 clones, about nine tenths of them appearing once. The sample was peripheral blood, taken on day 0 of AZD1222 vaccination. These receptors were collected from an adult in good health.

This chain uses TRBV2 with TRBJ2-3; D is unclear. The CDR3 is 11 amino acids. CDR1 and CDR2 from the germline V gene are SNHLY and FYNNEI. V was cut by 6 bases and J by 5 bases, with 6 bases left in between. In DNA form, the CDR3 reads TGTGCCAGCAGGGTGGGAGATACGCAGTATTTT. It translates to CASRVGDTQYF.

The genes are TRBV5-6 and TRBJ1-2; D not certain. V lost 5 bases and J 1 base, leaving 12 bases between the germline ends. Per germline, CDR1 SGHDT and CDR2 YYEEEE. This CDR3 contains 14 residues. The CDR3, as DNA: TGTGCCAGCAGTTGGAAGAAGATTAACTATGGCTACACCTTC. As protein: CASSWKKINYGYTF. Combining the CDR3 with reference TRBV5-6 and TRBJ1-2 gives the whole variable domain DAGVTQSPTHLIKTRGQQVTLRCSPKSGHDTVSWYQQALGQGPQFIFQYYEEEERQRGNFPDRFSGHQFPNYSSELNVNALLLGDSALYLCASSWKKINYGYTFGSGTRLTVV.

The chain combines TRBV7-3 with TRBJ2-2; TRBD2 matches 11 bases. The CDR3 contains 18 residues. CDR1 is SGHTA, CDR2 FQGTGA, per germline. The ends lost 5 bases at V and 0 bases at J; junction bases unmatched: 8. The CDR3 DNA reads as TGTGCCAGCAGCCGTGGACTAGCGGGTTACGCGAACACCGGGGAGCTGTTTTTT. Encoded protein: CASSRGLAGYANTGELFF.

The chain recombines TRBV12-3 or TRBV12-4 with TRBJ1-2; no clear D. With 1 base removed from V and 2 bases from J, the gap between germline ends came to 5 bases. The CDR3 is 13 amino acids. The CDR3 nucleotides are TGTGCCAGCAGTTTAGTGAAAAACTATGGCTACACCTTC. Its translation is CASSLVKNYGYTF.

The chain joins TRBV6-5 to TRBJ1-6; 9 nucleotides line up with TRBD1. The V gene end was trimmed by 7 bases and the J gene end by 9 bases; junction bases not matched to a gene: 7. Per the germline V gene, CDR1 is MNHEY and CDR2 is SVGAGI. This CDR3 has 14 residues. CDR3 in amino acids: CASTRGQGGSPLHF. CDR3 nucleotides: TGTGCCAGCACTAGGGGACAGGGTGGTTCACCCCTCCACTTT.

The chain has TRBV27 and TRBJ2-1; TRBD1 aligns across 8 bases. J was trimmed by 2 bases and V by 5 bases; bases with no gene match: 5. The CDR3 totals 15 residues. Germline-derived CDR1 and CDR2 are MNHEY and SMNVEV (reference sequence). The CDR3 DNA reads as TGTGCCAGCAGTAAGACAGGGGCTGCCTACAATGAGCAGTTCTTC. Residues: CASSKTGAAYNEQFF.

The chain combines TRBV6-2 or TRBV6-3 with TRBJ2-2; 7 positions match TRBD2. The CDR3 runs 15 residues. V was clipped by 7 bases and J by 4 bases; unmatched bases: 9. The germline CDR1 and CDR2 sequences are MNHEY and SVGEGT. This CDR3 reads CASNPGLAVTGELFF. CDR3 in DNA: TGTGCCAGCAACCCCGGGCTAGCGGTCACCGGGGAGCTGTTTTTT.

The chain is built from TRBV13 and TRBJ2-7; D uncertain. Trimming removed 5 bases at V and 0 bases at J, with 5 bases between. The CDR3 extends over 12 amino acids. CDR1 and CDR2 (germline): PRHDT, FYEKMQ (reference sequence). The CDR3 protein is CASSITSYEQYF. In DNA, the CDR3 is TGTGCCAGCAGCATAACCTCCTACGAGCAGTACTTC.

The chain uses TRBV15 and TRBJ1-2; 8 bases map to TRBD1. Trimming cost V 3 bases and J 7 bases; bases outside gene matches: 4. Germline V gene data show CDR1 as LNHNV and CDR2 as YYDKDF (reference sequence). The CDR3 sequence is 13 residues long. The CDR3 loop reads CATSRDRAGGYTF. CDR3 bases: TGTGCCACCAGCAGGGACAGGGCGGGTGGCTACACCTTC.

V gene TRBV7-8 combines with J gene TRBJ1-2; 9 nucleotides agree with TRBD1. There are 16 residues in the CDR3. The trim removed 5 bases at V and 2 bases at J, leaving 9 bases unmatched. CDR1 and CDR2 from the germline V gene are SGHVS and FQNEAQ. This CDR3 is CASSITGGVKNYGYTF. In DNA form, the CDR3 reads TGTGCCAGCAGCATTACAGGGGGCGTCAAAAACTATGGCTACACCTTC.

The gene calls are TRBV18 and TRBJ1-2, with D perhaps TRBD1 (5 bases). The length of the CDR3 is 14 residues. Deletions cut 0 bases from V and 4 bases from J, with 9 bases between. CDR1 KGHSH and CDR2 LQKENI come from the germline V gene. The CDR3 bases are TGTGCCAGCTCACCACCACAGGCCCGCTATGGCTACACCTTC. Amino acid sequence: CASSPPQARYGYTF.

A single count supports this clone. The chain recombines TRBV19 with TRBJ2-7; 7 bases are a match to TRBD2. Trimming took 1 base from V and 0 from J; bases not matched to a gene: 3. Germline V gene sequence: CDR1 LNHDA, CDR2 SQIVND (reference sequence). The CDR3 totals 15 residues. CDR3 DNA: TGTGCCAGTAGTATAGGGGGCGGGAGCTCCTACGAGCAGTACTTC. It specifies CASSIGGGSSYEQYF. The full variable domain, with the rest looked up from reference TRBV19 and TRBJ2-7, is DGGITQSPKYLFRKEGQNVTLSCEQNLNHDAMYWYRQDPGQGLRLIYYSQIVNDFQKGDIAEGYSVSREKKESFPLTVTSAQKNPTAFYLCASSIGGGSSYEQYFGPGTRLTVT.

This clone occurred once. V usage is TRBV11-1 and J usage is TRBJ2-7; 7 nucleotides align to TRBD1. The germline V gene encodes CDR1 SGHAT and CDR2 FQDESV (reference sequence). After removal of 8 bases from V and 0 bases from J, the junction contained 13 bases not matched to a gene. The CDR3 is 16 amino acids. As DNA, the CDR3 is TGTGCCAGCCCTCCACAGGGGTTGACAGTCTCCTACGAGCAGTACTTC. It specifies CASPPQGLTVSYEQYF.

The genes are TRBV6-1 and TRBJ1-5; tentative D call: TRBD1 (5 bases). CDR3 size: 15 residues. Germline CDR1 reads MNHNS; CDR2 reads SASEGT. V was shortened by 3 bases and J by 2 bases, with 11 bases between the two germline ends. CDR3 amino acids: CASSEEGFGNQPQHF. The CDR3 DNA follows: TGTGCCAGCAGTGAGGAGGGGTTCGGCAATCAGCCCCAGCATTTT.

This clone has just a few counts. The chain employs TRBV12-2 and TRBJ2-3; the table's D call TRBD2 went unverified against the DNA. TRBV12-2 is deemed a pseudogene. The CDR3 extends over 17 amino acids. The CDR3 DNA follows: TGTGCAAGTCGCTTAGGGCGGGCGGGTACCGGCACAGATACGCAGTATTTT. This codes for CASRLGRAGTGTDTQYF.

In DNA, the CDR3 is TGTGCCAGCAGCGCGGGTGGCACAGATACGCAGTATTTT. It translates to CASSAGGTDTQYF. The V call is TRBV7-3, the J call TRBJ2-3, with TRBD2 as a possible D gene (5 bases). Trimming took 5 bases from V and 1 from J, leaving 7 bases between them. Germline V CDR1 and CDR2: SGHTA, FQGTGA. The CDR3 loop spans 13 amino acids.

J is TRBJ1-2 and V is TRBV7-9; D is perhaps TRBD1 (5 bases). V dropped 3 bases and J dropped 6 bases, with 17 bases sitting between them. CDR3 length: 15 residues. Germline lookup yields CDR1 SEHNR and CDR2 FQNEAQ (reference sequence). The CDR3 here is CASSLGFLGGDGYTF. The CDR3 bases are TGTGCCAGCAGCTTGGGCTTTCTGGGAGGGGATGGCTACACCTTC.

The table lists this clone with a few counts. This sequence joins TRBV28 and TRBJ1-5; no firm D call. The V gene's germline CDR1 is MDHEN and CDR2 SYDVKM. The V gene lost 8 bases and the J gene lost 3 bases, with 11 bases spanning the gap. The CDR3 length is 13 residues. CDR3 in amino acids: CASLREVNQPQHF. The CDR3, as DNA: TGTGCCAGCTTACGGGAGGTCAATCAGCCCCAGCATTTT.

This clone was seen only once. The V call is TRBV27, the J call TRBJ2-7; possible D gene TRBD1, 8 bases. V gave up 3 bases and J gave up 4 bases, with 22 bases separating them. CDR1 and CDR2 from the germline V gene are MNHEY and SMNVEV (reference sequence). CDR3 length: 17 amino acids. CDR3 loop: CASSFLPPGQGGYEQYF. DNA for the CDR3: TGTGCCAGCAGTTTCCTCCCCCCAGGACAGGGAGGGTACGAGCAGTACTTC.

V is TRBV9 and J is TRBJ2-5, with no clear D. Trimming removed 0 bases at V and 5 bases at J, with 11 bases between. The CDR3 spans 14 residues. Germline assignment: CDR1 SGDLS and CDR2 YYNGEE. CDR3 DNA sequence: TGTGCCAGCAGCGTAGCTGGAGACCTGGAGACCCAGTACTTC. This encodes CASSVAGDLETQYF.